This T cell receptor (beta chain) was found in a study of T-cell memory formation after mild COVID-19. Whole-study findings and limits: CD4+ bias marked clones expanding day 15 to 37, unlike balanced contracting clones.

In this sample, this clonotype turned up many times. What it binds is not known. With constant-segment primers, 5'RACE yielded cDNA libraries of TCR alpha and TCR beta that carried sample barcodes and UMIs. TCRdb used MiXCR to reprocess the 5' RACE reads, holding one entry per CDR3 protein. Found here are about 14,000 distinct CDR3 sequences, roughly a fifth of them singletons; the top ten hold around 49%. Material: PBMCs or a T cell subset sorted from them (not recorded which). The origin of this receptor is an adult woman who had mild COVID-19 (a few samples of this study predate the infection). Cell type and time point are not known.

The CDR3, as DNA: TGTGCCAGTAGTACCCACCGATCGGGAGAGCAGTCCTACGAGCAGTACTTC. This translates into CASSTHRSGEQSYEQYF. The chain is built from TRBV19 and TRBJ2-7; the D gene is possibly TRBD2 (6 bases). The germline CDR1 and CDR2 sequences are LNHDA and SQIVND (reference sequence). The length of the CDR3 is 17 residues. V was pared by 4 bases and J by 1 base, with 20 bases between.